This T cell receptor (beta chain) came from a study of T cells in Graves' hyperthyroidism and ophthalmopathy. Study observations and caveats: Ophthalmopathy stood apart from stable hyperthyroidism in a 13 V-J model.

Template material for amplifying TCR beta CDR3 regions consisted of RNA transcripts. The TCR CDR3 first-round RT-PCR relied on the HTBI primer set. TCRdb analysed the multiplex PCR reads with MiXCR anew, one entry per CDR3 protein. The table shows 650,000 to 850,000 distinct CDR3 sequences, with about 19% occurring only once. The CDR3 covers 13 residues. Trimming stripped 0 bases from V and 3 bases from J, with 6 bases between. Per germline, CDR1 SGDLS and CDR2 YYNGEE. This clonotype has just a few counts. Its matching antigen is unknown. Fresh peripheral blood, roughly 9.3 ml, was the source of the PBMCs.

The rearrangement joins TRBV9 to TRBJ2-5; D uncertain. This receptor was taken from a woman in her forties or fifties with Graves' hyperthyroidism that later progressed to Graves' ophthalmopathy. Sequencing input: blood. CDR3 residues: CASSVGAEETQYF. The CDR3 DNA is TGTGCCAGCAGCGTAGGGGCCGAAGAGACCCAGTACTTC.